This T cell receptor (beta chain) was profiled in a study of blood T cells in healthy people across ages. The study, taken as a whole, reports: Higher diversity, along with more naive CD4+ cells, distinguished long-lived donors from aged donors.

Note on this clonotype: What it binds is unknown.

The draw of peripheral blood yielded approximately 11 milliliters from each donor. The second PCR ran roughly 6 to 12 cycles with a sample-barcoded 5' primer and J-beta primers. TCRdb reprocessed the 5' RACE reads with MiXCR, giving one entry per CDR3 protein. Found here are hundreds of thousands of distinct CDR3 sequences, roughly 56% of them singletons; the top ten hold around a quarter. Per the germline V gene, CDR1 is SGHRS and CDR2 is YFSETQ. The CDR3 has 14 residues. Trimming cost V 8 bases and J 3 bases, with 17 bases left between them. This clonotype originated in a man between 35 and 55 years old in good health. Material: blood. The chain employs TRBV5-1 and TRBJ1-1, with D unresolved. Here the CDR3 reads CASAIGRGDTEAFF. The CDR3 DNA follows: TGCGCCAGTGCGATCGGCCGAGGCGACACTGAAGCTTTCTTT.